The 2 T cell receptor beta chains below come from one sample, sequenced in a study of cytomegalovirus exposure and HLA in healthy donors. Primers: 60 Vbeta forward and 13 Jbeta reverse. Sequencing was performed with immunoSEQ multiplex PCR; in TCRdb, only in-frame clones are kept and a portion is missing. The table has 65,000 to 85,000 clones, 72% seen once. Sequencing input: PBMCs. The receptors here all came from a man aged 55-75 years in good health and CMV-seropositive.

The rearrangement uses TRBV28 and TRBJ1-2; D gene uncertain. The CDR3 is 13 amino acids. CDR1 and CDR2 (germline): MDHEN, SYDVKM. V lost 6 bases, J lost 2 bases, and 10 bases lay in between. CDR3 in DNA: TGTGCCAGCAGCCAAGCCGTCAACTATGGCTACACCTTC. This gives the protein CASSQAVNYGYTF.

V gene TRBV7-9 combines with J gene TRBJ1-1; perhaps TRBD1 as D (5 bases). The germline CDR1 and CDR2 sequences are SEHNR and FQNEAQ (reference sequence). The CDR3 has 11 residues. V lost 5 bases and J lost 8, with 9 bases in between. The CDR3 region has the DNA TGTGCCAGCAGCGCGAACAGGGAAGCTTTCTTT. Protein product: CASSANREAFF.